The clone carrying this TCR beta chain was detected only a few times. The antigen remains undetermined. One end of the junction fails to match germline, which may point to a read error. Until they underwent thyroid surgery, no patient had received any treatment. CDR3 length: 14 residues. From germline, CDR1 is KGHDR and CDR2 SFDVKD. Authors' processing steps: Variation in CDR3 across clinicopathological groups served as the basis for constructing a distant-metastasis classifier in papillary thyroid cancer. TCRdb reassembled clones from the PCR reads with MiXCR. The V and J calls here are based on TCRdb, not the publication. Of about 30,000 clones listed, around a sixth are singletons. This sample is drawn from a study of metastatic and nonmetastatic thyroid tumors. Study background: Comparative analysis of repertoires was undertaken across blood and tumor or nodule tissue obtained from malignant and benign thyroid patients. Whole-study results and caveats: It was reported that TCR beta diversity was significantly higher in malignant thyroid tumors than benign nodules, in blood and tumor.

The chain recombines TRBV24-1 with TRBJ2-7; D is perhaps TRBD2 (5 bases). The sequenced sample was blood. This TCR came from a female donor with papillary thyroid cancer or a benign thyroid nodule (not recorded which). Some clones in this sample may be carry-over from other donors' samples. The CDR3 sequence: CATSRGEGSYEHHF. CDR3 in DNA: TGTGCCACCAGTCGGGGAGAAGGGAGCTACGAGCATCACTTC.